This is a list of T cell receptor beta chains from one sample in a study of identical twins. MiXCR, applied by TCRdb to the 5' RACE reads, yields one record per CDR3 protein. This table has about 690,000 distinct CDR3 sequences, approximately 22% appearing once. These same records also appear under a second study, on T cells expressing NK-cell markers.

The sequenced sample consisted of PBMCs. These receptors were obtained from a woman between 18 and 29 years old in good health. CDR3s include the opening cysteine and the closing phenylalanine or tryptophan. D genes are given only for firm matches. Clone size, where shown, is once, few, many, or a class for clones that have expanded.

clone_size: many; j_call: TRBJ2-3; v_call: TRBV5-1; d_call: TRBD1; cdr3_aa: CASTLGTGRFTDTQYF; cdr3_nt: TGCGCCAGCACCCTCGGGACAGGGAGATTCACAGATACGCAGTATTTT
clone_size: once; j_call: TRBJ2-7; v_call: TRBV6-2/TRBV6-3; d_call: TRBD1; cdr3_aa: CASSYSQGADYEQYF; cdr3_nt: TGTGCCAGCAGTTACTCCCAGGGGGCGGACTACGAGCAGTACTTC
clone_size: few; j_call: TRBJ2-7; v_call: TRBV20-1; d_call: -; cdr3_aa: CSAAPGRSSYEQYF; cdr3_nt: TGCAGTGCAGCGCCTGGTAGAAGCTCCTACGAGCAGTACTTC
clone_size: once; j_call: TRBJ2-1; v_call: TRBV15; d_call: TRBD2; cdr3_aa: CATSSPGAGVWNEQFF; cdr3_nt: TGTGCCACCAGCAGCCCCGGAGCGGGGGTTTGGAATGAGCAGTTCTTC
clone_size: -; j_call: TRBJ2-2; v_call: TRBV12-3/TRBV12-4; d_call: TRBD2; cdr3_aa: CASRITSGGPGELFF; cdr3_nt: TGTGCCAGCAGGATTACTAGCGGGGGGCCCGGGGAGCTGTTTTTT
clone_size: -; j_call: TRBJ1-1; v_call: TRBV10-3; d_call: -; cdr3_aa: CASRHPGQGTEAFF; cdr3_nt: TGTGCCAGCAGACACCCGGGACAAGGCACTGAAGCTTTCTTT
clone_size: few; j_call: TRBJ2-1; v_call: TRBV29-1; d_call: TRBD2; cdr3_aa: CSVVPHVAGGPHEQFF; cdr3_nt: TGCAGCGTCGTCCCCCACGTAGCGGGAGGGCCTCATGAGCAGTTCTTC
clone_size: few; j_call: TRBJ2-1; v_call: TRBV20-1; d_call: -; cdr3_aa: CSAHRQGGEQFF; cdr3_nt: TGCAGTGCCCACAGGCAAGGGGGTGAGCAGTTCTTC
clone_size: -; j_call: TRBJ2-5; v_call: TRBV15; d_call: -; cdr3_aa: CATMPYRIRQETQYF; cdr3_nt: TGTGCCACCATGCCGTACAGGATTCGCCAAGAGACCCAGTACTTC
clone_size: -; j_call: TRBJ2-2; v_call: TRBV20-1; d_call: -; cdr3_aa: CSARDRPGELFF; cdr3_nt: TGCAGTGCTAGAGATCGTCCCGGGGAGCTGTTTTTT
clone_size: -; j_call: TRBJ2-2; v_call: TRBV5-1; d_call: TRBD1; cdr3_aa: CASSRGQFPGELFF; cdr3_nt: TGCGCCAGCAGCAGGGGACAGTTCCCCGGGGAGCTGTTTTTT
clone_size: few; j_call: TRBJ1-1; v_call: TRBV12-3/TRBV12-4; d_call: -; cdr3_aa: CASSQRQFLAFF; cdr3_nt: TGTGCCAGCAGTCAACGACAGTTCCTAGCTTTCTTT
clone_size: -; j_call: TRBJ2-5; v_call: TRBV4-1; d_call: TRBD2; cdr3_aa: CASSQEGLADPWRTQYF; cdr3_nt: TGCGCCAGCAGCCAAGAAGGACTAGCGGACCCCTGGCGGACCCAGTACTTC